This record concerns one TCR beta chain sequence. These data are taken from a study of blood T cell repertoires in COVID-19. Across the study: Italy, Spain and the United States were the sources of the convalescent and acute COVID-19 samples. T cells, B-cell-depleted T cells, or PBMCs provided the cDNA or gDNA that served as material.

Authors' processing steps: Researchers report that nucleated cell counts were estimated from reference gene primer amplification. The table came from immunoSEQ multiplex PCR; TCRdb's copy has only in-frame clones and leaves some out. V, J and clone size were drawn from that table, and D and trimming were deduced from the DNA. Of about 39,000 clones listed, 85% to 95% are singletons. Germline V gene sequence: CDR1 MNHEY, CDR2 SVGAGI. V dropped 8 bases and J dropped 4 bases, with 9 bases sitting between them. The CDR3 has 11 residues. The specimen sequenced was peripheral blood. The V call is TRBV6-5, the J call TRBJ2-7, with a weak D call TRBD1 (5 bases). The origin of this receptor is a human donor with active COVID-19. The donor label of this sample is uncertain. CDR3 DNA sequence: TGTGCCAGCGCTAAGGGGTACGAGCAGTACTTC. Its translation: CASAKGYEQYF.